This is a list of T cell receptor beta chains from one sample in a study of blood T cell repertoires in COVID-19. Data came from immunoSEQ multiplex PCR; TCRdb stores just in-frame clones and leaves some out. The sample holds some 50,000 clones, roughly four fifths seen once. The sample consisted of peripheral blood. These receptors all stem from a woman at least 80 years old with acute or convalescent COVID-19. Each CDR3 is given with its conserved first and last residue. The order of the fields is clone size, D gene, J gene, V gene, CDR3 DNA, CDR3 protein. A D gene is named only where the DNA matches it firmly. The listing skips clone size in some rows; elsewhere it reads once, few, many or a size class.

- TRBD1 TRBJ2-7 TRBV23-1 TGCGCCAGCAGTCACGTACCCGGACAGGGGAGGGACGAGCAGTACTTC CASSHVPGQGRDEQYF
- TRBD1 TRBJ1-2 TRBV7-8 TGTGCCAGCAGCTTAGGTGGCAGGGGGACGAGAAACTATGGCTACACCTTC CASSLGGRGTRNYGYTF
- TRBD1 TRBJ1-2 TRBV3-1/TRBV3-2 TGTGCCAGCAGCCAAGGGACAGGGTTCGGCTACACCTTC CASSQGTGFGYTF
- TRBD1 TRBJ1-1 TRBV6-5 TGTGCCAGCAGTCAGGGGGGGAACACTGAAGCTTTCTTT CASSQGGNTEAFF
- TRBD2 TRBJ2-2 TRBV9 TGTGCCAGCAGCGAGGAGGAGGGACTAGTTACCGGGGAGCTGTTTTTT CASSEEEGLVTGELFF
- TRBD1 TRBJ2-3 TRBV2 TGTGCCAGCAGTGAAGGAGGGGACAGGATCTTAGATACGCAGTATTTT CASSEGGDRILDTQYF
- TRBD1 TRBJ1-1 TRBV5-5 TGTGCCAGCAGCTTAGGGGACAGGGAAGCTTTCTTT CASSLGDREAFF
- TRBD1 TRBJ2-4 TRBV7-9 TGTGCCAGCAGCAGTCGACAGGGGGACATTCAGTACTTC CASSSRQGDIQYF
- - TRBJ2-5 TRBV6-1 TGTGCCAGCAGTGAAGCGGGGGCACGAAGAGAGACCCAGTACTTC CASSEAGARRETQYF
- - TRBJ2-6 TRBV11-1 TGTGCCAGCATCAACAGGGCCAACGTCCTGACTTTC CASINRANVLTF
medium-sized TRBD2 TRBJ2-5 TRBV12-3/TRBV12-4 TGTGCCAGCAGGGGGACTAGCGAAGAGACCCAGTACTTC CASRGTSEETQYF
few - TRBJ2-3 TRBV18 TGTGCCAGCTCACCATATGGGGCCGGAGATACGCAGTATTTT CASSPYGAGDTQYF
few TRBD1 TRBJ1-6 TRBV6-5 TGTGCCAGCAAGATTACCGGGACAGGGGATTCACCCCTCCACTTT CASKITGTGDSPLHF
- TRBD2 TRBJ2-1 TRBV30 TGTGCCTGGGGACTAGCGGGAGGCCCCCATGGGCAGTTCTTC CAWGLAGGPHGQFF